What follows describes a single T cell receptor beta chain. The sample is drawn from a study of cytomegalovirus exposure and HLA in healthy donors. Trimming shortened V by 2 bases and J by 5 bases, and 7 bases separated the two germline ends. Germline V gene sequence: CDR1 MNHEY, CDR2 SMNVEV (reference sequence). The CDR3 loop spans 13 amino acids. In the PCR, 60 Vbeta and 13 Jbeta primers were used. Generated by immunoSEQ multiplex PCR, the TCRdb table keeps only in-frame clones and is missing some. The sample has approximately 81,000 clones; over 65% are singletons. The J gene is TRBJ1-5, the V gene TRBV27; D remains ambiguous. Input material: PBMCs. The clonotype originates from a man between 45 and 60 years old in good health and CMV-seropositive. CDR3 region: CASSLTSYQPQHF. CDR3 nucleotides: TGTGCCAGCAGTTTAACGAGTTATCAGCCCCAGCATTTT.